This T cell receptor (beta chain) emerged from a study of CD8 T cells in ankylosing spondylitis. This clonotype was picked up a small number of times. Trimming removed 0 bases from V and 7 bases from J, with 4 bases in between. CDR3 size: 13 residues. Germline V gives CDR1 SGHTA, CDR2 FQGNSA. Using quantitative 5'-RACE with molecular barcodes, the authors made TCR beta libraries. TCRdb re-called the 5' RACE reads with MiXCR, one entry per CDR3 protein. The repertoire has approximately 150,000 distinct CDR3 sequences, around a third of them found once; the top ten carry 4.5% to 6%. Sequencing was done on a sample of synovial fluid, either unsorted or a sorted T cell fraction (not recorded which). The sequence came from a male donor with ankylosing spondylitis. The chain has TRBV7-2 and TRBJ1-6; D is ambiguous. The CDR3 loop is CASSLATNSPLHF. CDR3 bases: TGTGCCAGCAGCTTAGCGACCAATTCACCCCTCCACTTT.